This T cell receptor (beta chain) was retrieved from a study of shared clonotypes between healthy human individuals. Study conclusions and caveats: Larger estimated richness was generally seen in naive subsets than in memory subsets.

Each sorted subset replicate got 200 ng genomic DNA, 25,000 to 35,000 genomes. Method: immunoSEQ multiplex PCR; TCRdb's copy keeps in-frame clones and lacks some. The repertoire has more than 2 million clones, 95% of them found once; the top ten carry approximately 0.13%. Comment on this clone: Its antigen is not identified.

With 6 bases removed from V and 0 bases from J, the gap between germline ends came to 12 bases. This CDR3 region has 15 residues. Germline V gene sequence: CDR1 MNHNS, CDR2 SASEGT. Input material: naive CD4+ T cells sorted from blood. The subset denotes: CD45RA+ positively selected. The chain combines TRBV6-1 with TRBJ1-5; D is unresolved. This receptor was obtained from a man in his late teens or twenties in good health. CDR3 region: CASSLTEHSNQPQHF. In DNA, the CDR3 is TGTGCCAGCAGCCTCACAGAGCATAGCAATCAGCCCCAGCATTTT.